This T cell receptor beta chain was obtained from a study of cytomegalovirus exposure and HLA in healthy donors. V dropped 8 bases and J dropped 9 bases, with 14 bases sitting between them. The CDR3 consists of 11 residues. Germline loops: CDR1 GTSNPN, CDR2 SVGIG (reference sequence). About this clone: The antigen remains unidentified.

The donors comprised healthy bone marrow donors. It was with 60 Vbeta and 13 Jbeta primers that the PCR ran. Sequencing was performed with immunoSEQ multiplex PCR; in TCRdb, only in-frame clones are kept and a portion is missing. The table for this sample gives about 130,000 clones. Study findings and constraints: Most of the TCR beta V segments (in an earlier analysis) were productive either about 87% or about 30% of the time. Researchers catalogued approximately 160 TCR beta chains as cytomegalovirus-associated. Specific recognition of CMV antigens was confirmed in vitro for a few chains (all CMV-associated).

The gene calls are TRBV30 and TRBJ2-1; a possible D gene is TRBD1 (6 bases). Sequencing was carried out using PBMCs. The sequence was collected from an older woman in good health and CMV-seronegative. The chain's CDR3 is CAGKGVPEQFF. In nucleotides, the CDR3 is TGTGCCGGAAAGGGGGTTCCTGAGCAGTTCTTC.